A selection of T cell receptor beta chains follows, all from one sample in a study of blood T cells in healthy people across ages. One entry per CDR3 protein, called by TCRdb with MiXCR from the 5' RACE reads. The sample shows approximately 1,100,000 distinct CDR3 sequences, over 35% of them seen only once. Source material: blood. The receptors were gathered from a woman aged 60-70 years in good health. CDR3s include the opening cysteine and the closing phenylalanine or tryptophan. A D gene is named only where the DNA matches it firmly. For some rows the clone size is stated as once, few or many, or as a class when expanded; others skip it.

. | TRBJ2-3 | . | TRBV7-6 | TGTGCCAGGGGGGAAGTCGGCACAGATACGCAGTATTTT | CARGEVGTDTQYF
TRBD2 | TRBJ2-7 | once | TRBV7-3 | TGTGCCAGCAGCTTAGGACTAGCGGGAGAGGAGCAGTACTTC | CASSLGLAGEEQYF
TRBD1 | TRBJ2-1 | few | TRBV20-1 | TGCAGTGCTGACCAGGACGACAGGGAGTACAATGAGCAGTTCTTC | CSADQDDREYNEQFF
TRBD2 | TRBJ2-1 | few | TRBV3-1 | TGTGCCAGCAGCGACCGACTAGCGGGAGGGCCGGATGAGCAGTTCTTC | CASSDRLAGGPDEQFF
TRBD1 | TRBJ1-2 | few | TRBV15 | TGTGCCACCAGCAGAGATACAGGGGGAGGCTACACCTTC | CATSRDTGGGYTF
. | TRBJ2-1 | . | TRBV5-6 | TGTGCCAGCAGCTTGGGGCTCTACGAGCAGTTCTTC | CASSLGLYEQFF
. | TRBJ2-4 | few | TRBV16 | TGTGCCAGCAGCCAAGAGTGGGTCAGGGATCAGTACTTC | CASSQEWVRDQYF
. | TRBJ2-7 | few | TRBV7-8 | TGTGCCAGCAGCTTATCATACAGGGACGAGCAGTACTTC | CASSLSYRDEQYF
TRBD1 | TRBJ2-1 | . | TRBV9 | TGTGCCAGCAGCGTAGGACAGGGTAGCTCCTACAATGAGCAGTTCTTC | CASSVGQGSSYNEQFF
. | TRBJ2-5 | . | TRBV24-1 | TGTGCCACCAGTGGTCCAGGGTTCGAGACCCAGTACTTC | CATSGPGFETQYF
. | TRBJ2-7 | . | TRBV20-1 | TGCAGTGCCCCTGGCCGCTACGAGCAGTACTTC | CSAPGRYEQYF
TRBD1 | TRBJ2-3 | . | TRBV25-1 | TGTGCCAGCAGTTGGCAGGGGGCGCGTTTTACAGATACGCAGTATTTT | CASSWQGARFTDTQYF
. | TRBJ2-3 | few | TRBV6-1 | TGTGCCAGCAGTGAGCAAGGGGCCTTATACACAGATACGCAGTATTTT | CASSEQGALYTDTQYF
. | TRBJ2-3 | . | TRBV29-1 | TGCAGCGTCCCGCGCGGGGGCACAGATACGCAGTATTTT | CSVPRGGTDTQYF
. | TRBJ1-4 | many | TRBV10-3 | TGTGCCATCAAACCCGGATCTAATGAAAAACTGTTTTTT | CAIKPGSNEKLFF
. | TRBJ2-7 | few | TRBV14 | TGTGCCAGCAGCCATTACTACGAGCAGTACTTC | CASSHYYEQYF
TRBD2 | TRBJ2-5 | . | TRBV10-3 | TGTGCCAGCAGTCCACTCCCTGGTGCTAGCGGGAGGGCGGGGGAGCAGTACTTC | CASSPLPGASGRAGEQYF
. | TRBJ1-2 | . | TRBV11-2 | TGTGCCAGCAGCTCACAGGACTATGGCTACACCTTC | CASSSQDYGYTF
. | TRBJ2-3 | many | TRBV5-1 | TGCGCCAGCAGCTTGGCCTTTGGAGGCTCCACAGATACGCAGTATTTT | CASSLAFGGSTDTQYF
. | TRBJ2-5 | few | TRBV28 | TGTGCCAGCGGCGGGCTGGGGACCCAAGAGACCCAGTACTTC | CASGGLGTQETQYF
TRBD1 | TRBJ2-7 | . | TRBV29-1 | TGCAGCGTTTCGAAACAGGGGCTAATCGACAATGAGCAGTACTTC | CSVSKQGLIDNEQYF
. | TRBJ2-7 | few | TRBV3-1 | TGTGCCAGCAGCCCCTTCCAGGGAGGAGGGTCCTACGAGCAGTACTTC | CASSPFQGGGSYEQYF
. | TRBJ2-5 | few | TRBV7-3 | TGTGCCAGCAGCCGCCGTGACGGGGAGACCCAGTACTTC | CASSRRDGETQYF
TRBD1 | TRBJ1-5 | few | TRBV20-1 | TGCAGTGCTAGAGGGGACAGGGGTCAGCCCCAGCATTTT | CSARGDRGQPQHF
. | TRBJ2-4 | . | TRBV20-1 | TGCAGTGCGGCAGGGGTAGCCAAAAACATTCAGTACTTC | CSAAGVAKNIQYF
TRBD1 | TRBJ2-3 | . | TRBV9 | TGTGCCAGCAGCGGCGGGACAGGGGGCGTGTGGAGGACAGATACGCAGTATTTT | CASSGGTGGVWRTDTQYF
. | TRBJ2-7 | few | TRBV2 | TGTGCCAGCAGTGAGCAGGGGCTCTCCGAGCAGTACTTC | CASSEQGLSEQYF
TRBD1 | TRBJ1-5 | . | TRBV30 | TGTGCCTGGAGTGTCACAGGGGGCCTCAATCAGCCCCAGCATTTT | CAWSVTGGLNQPQHF
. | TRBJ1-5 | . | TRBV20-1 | TGCAGCGCCGAAGAGTATAATCAGCCCCAGCATTTT | CSAEEYNQPQHF
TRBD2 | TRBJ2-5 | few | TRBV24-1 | TGTGCCACCAGTGACGCCAGTGGGAGGGTCCAAGAGACCCAGTACTTC | CATSDASGRVQETQYF
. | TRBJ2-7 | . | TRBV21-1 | TGTGCCAGCAGCAAAGCGCCAATAGGACCTTTCTACGAGCAGTACTTC | CASSKAPIGPFYEQYF
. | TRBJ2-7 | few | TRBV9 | TGTGCCAGCAGCTCCTCGGCGGGGAGCTCCTACGAGCAGTACTTC | CASSSSAGSSYEQYF
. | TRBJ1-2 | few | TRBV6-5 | TGTGCCAGCAGGTGGACGGGGAGCTATGGCTACACCTTC | CASRWTGSYGYTF
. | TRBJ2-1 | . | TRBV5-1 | TGCGCCAGCAGCTGGACCGGGACAATATACAATGAGCAGTTCTTC | CASSWTGTIYNEQFF
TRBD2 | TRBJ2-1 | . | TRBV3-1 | TGTGCCAGCAGCCATAGCAGTCTAGCGGGAGGGGAGCAGTTCTTC | CASSHSSLAGGEQFF
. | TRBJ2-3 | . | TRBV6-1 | TGTGCCAGCAGTGCAGGGCCCAAACGGGGTACGCAGTATTTT | CASSAGPKRGTQYF
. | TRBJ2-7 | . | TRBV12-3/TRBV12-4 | TGTGCCAGCAGTTTAGTAGTGGGAGGATCCTCCTACGAGCAGTACTTC | CASSLVVGGSSYEQYF
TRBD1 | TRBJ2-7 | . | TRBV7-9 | TGTGCCAGCAGCCCCACCCCCAGGACAGGCGACGAGCAGTACTTC | CASSPTPRTGDEQYF
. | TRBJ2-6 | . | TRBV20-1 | TGCAGTGCTAGTAGGGCCGCCAGCTCTGGGGCCAACGTCCTGACTTTC | CSASRAASSGANVLTF
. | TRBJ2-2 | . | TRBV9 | TGTGCCAGCAGCTCACTTGCGGGGAACACCGGGGAGCTGTTTTTT | CASSSLAGNTGELFF
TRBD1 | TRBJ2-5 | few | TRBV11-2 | TGTGCCAGCAGCGCCGGGGACAGAAAGCTAGAGACCCAGTACTTC | CASSAGDRKLETQYF
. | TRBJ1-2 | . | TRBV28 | TGTGCCAGCAGTCAACTCCCAGGCCTTGGGGGCTACACCTTC | CASSQLPGLGGYTF
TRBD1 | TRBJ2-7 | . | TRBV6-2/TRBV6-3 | TGTGCCAGCAGTTTCGATATGAAGCGGACAGGCGGGTCCTACGAGCAGTACTTC | CASSFDMKRTGGSYEQYF
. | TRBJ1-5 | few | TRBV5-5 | TGTGCCAGCAGCCCCCACAGGGTCAATAGCAATCAGCCCCAGCATTTT | CASSPHRVNSNQPQHF
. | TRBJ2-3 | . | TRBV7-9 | TGTGCCAGCAGCTTAGTTCCCGTGAGGGGCCCTCGGGATACGCAGTATTTT | CASSLVPVRGPRDTQYF